This entry features one T cell receptor beta chain sequence. This sample was taken from a study of T cells in Graves' hyperthyroidism and ophthalmopathy. Across the whole study: Peripheral blood specimens were obtained at initial diagnosis, prior to any treatment.

V was clipped by 5 bases and J by 2 bases; unmatched bases: 14. Per the germline V gene, CDR1 is SGHTA and CDR2 is FQGNSA. CDR3 length: 20 amino acids. Amplification yielded TCR beta CDR3 regions, with RNA transcripts as the source. The HTBI primer set drove a first-round RT-PCR of the TCR CDR3. MiXCR, run by TCRdb on the multiplex PCR reads, gives a single entry per CDR3 protein. The sample consists of about 330,000 distinct CDR3 sequences, approximately 15% of them appearing once. Patients were excluded because of uncontrolled infection, other autoimmune disease, pregnancy or lactation. Diagnosis rested on symptoms, serum thyroxine and TRAb, thyroid ultrasound, and orbital computed tomography.

The TCR originated in a woman aged 40 to 50 with Graves' ophthalmopathy. V gene TRBV7-2 combines with J gene TRBJ2-3; 15 positions match TRBD2. The source material was blood. This CDR3 reads CASSPGLAGGSDPLTDTQYF. CDR3 nucleotide sequence: TGTGCCAGCAGCCCAGGACTAGCGGGGGGGTCCGACCCACTCACAGATACGCAGTATTTT.